This paragraph covers one T cell receptor (beta chain) sequence. The data originate from a study of blood T cell repertoires in COVID-19. Study in general: Whether acute or convalescent, the COVID-19 samples came from the United States, Italy and Spain. PBMCs, B-cell-depleted T cells, or T cells provided the cDNA or gDNA that made up the material.

The CDR3 runs 15 residues. Germline V CDR1 and CDR2: MGHRA, YSYEKL. V shed 0 bases and J shed 5 bases, with 13 bases lying between them. Methods used by the authors: Researchers report that nucleated cell counts were estimated from reference gene primer amplification. The data were produced by immunoSEQ multiplex PCR, yet TCRdb's version contains in-frame clones alone and is incomplete. V and J calls and clone size come straight from that table; D and trimming were deduced from the DNA. The data show approximately 70,000 clones, about 91% seen once. The chain recombines TRBV4-1 with TRBJ1-2; D not resolved. Material: peripheral blood. The receptor was derived from a human donor with active COVID-19. The donor label of this sample is uncertain. Here the CDR3 reads CASSQDLLEGYGYTF. The CDR3 bases are TGCGCCAGCAGCCAAGATCTTCTTGAGGGTTATGGCTACACCTTC.